A selection of T cell receptor beta chains follows, all from one sample in a study of PD-L1 blockade in urothelial cancer. Assay used: immunoSEQ multiplex PCR; TCRdb lists only in-frame clones, some missing. The table lists 65,000 to 85,000 clones, around 93% of them singletons. The sequences come from PBMCs, collected around atezolizumab (anti-PD-L1) treatment. Source of these receptors: an elderly woman with urothelial cancer. The CDR3 runs from the conserved cysteine through the conserved F or W. The order of the fields is CDR3 length, V gene, D gene, J gene, clone size, CDR3 DNA, CDR3 protein. A D gene is named only where the DNA matches it firmly. Size is stated for part of the rows, as once, few or many counts, or as a class when the clone is expanded.

length: 16
V: TRBV7-9
D: TRBD2
J: TRBJ2-7
size: .
DNA: TGTGCCAGCAGCGGCGGGGCGGGAGGCCACCTTTACGAGCAGTACTTC
CDR3: CASSGGAGGHLYEQYF

length: 15
V: TRBV19
D: TRBD1
J: TRBJ2-7
size: .
DNA: TGTGCCAGTAGTATACCCGGACAGGGCTCCTACGAGCAGTACTTC
CDR3: CASSIPGQGSYEQYF

length: 11
V: TRBV5-6
D: .
J: TRBJ2-1
size: .
DNA: TGTGCCAGCAGCTCGTACACTGAGCAGTTCTTC
CDR3: CASSSYTEQFF

length: 14
V: TRBV11-2
D: .
J: TRBJ2-7
size: .
DNA: TGTGCCAGCAGCTTAACCCCAGGGCTCTACGAGCAGTACTTC
CDR3: CASSLTPGLYEQYF

length: 14
V: TRBV30
D: TRBD2
J: TRBJ2-1
size: .
DNA: TGTGCCTGGAGCGGGAGGGGGGTAGGGGATGAGCAGTTCTTC
CDR3: CAWSGRGVGDEQFF

length: 12
V: TRBV5-1
D: .
J: TRBJ2-7
size: .
DNA: TGCGCCAGCAGCACGGACTGGTACGAGCAGTACTTC
CDR3: CASSTDWYEQYF

length: 14
V: TRBV28
D: TRBD1
J: TRBJ2-7
size: .
DNA: TGTGCCAGCAGTTCGGGACAGAGACCCTACGAGCAGTACTTC
CDR3: CASSSGQRPYEQYF

length: 15
V: TRBV7-8
D: .
J: TRBJ1-5
size: .
DNA: TGTGCCAGCAGCCAAGGGGGTTCCAACAATCAGCCCCAGCATTTT
CDR3: CASSQGGSNNQPQHF

length: 13
V: TRBV30
D: .
J: TRBJ2-3
size: .
DNA: TGTGCCTGGAGTGCCTTGACTGCCCATACGCAGTATTTT
CDR3: CAWSALTAHTQYF

length: 13
V: TRBV7-8
D: .
J: TRBJ1-2
size: .
DNA: TGTGCCAGCAGCATAGCGGGGGGGAAAGGCTACACCTTC
CDR3: CASSIAGGKGYTF

length: 15
V: TRBV6-1
D: TRBD2
J: TRBJ2-1
size: once
DNA: TGTGCCAGCAGACTCGCAGCGGGAGGGCAGAATGAGCAGTTCTTC
CDR3: CASRLAAGGQNEQFF

length: 16
V: TRBV5-1
D: TRBD1
J: TRBJ1-3
size: .
DNA: TGCGCCAGCAGCTTGGGGGACAGGGCCAGCGGAAACACCATATATTTT
CDR3: CASSLGDRASGNTIYF

length: 18
V: TRBV9
D: TRBD2
J: TRBJ2-7
size: .
DNA: TGTGCCAGCAGCGTAGGTATTAATTGGGGAGCGGGAGGTGCCGAGCAGTACTTC
CDR3: CASSVGINWGAGGAEQYF

length: 15
V: TRBV30
D: TRBD2
J: TRBJ2-1
size: .
DNA: TGTGCCTGGAACCCGGGACTAGCGGGAGCTAAAGAGCAGTTCTTC
CDR3: CAWNPGLAGAKEQFF